This T cell receptor beta chain came from a study of memory CD4+ T cells and cytomegalovirus serostatus. Study context: Donors were healthy Belgian adults, under 10 CMV seropositive and fewer than 30 seronegative.

J gave up 10 bases and V 6 bases, and 9 bases lay outside the gene matches. CDR3 size: 14 residues. Germline V gene sequence: CDR1 LNHNV, CDR2 YYDKDF (reference sequence). Study outcomes and limitations: Of around 160 reported CMV TCRbeta sequences, about 67 were found in memory CD4+ repertoires.

Notes on this clone: Its antigen remains unknown.

The table came from immunoSEQ multiplex PCR; TCRdb's copy has only in-frame clones and leaves some out. This sample has under 55,000 clones, with around three quarters found just once. The sort gate was single viable CD3+CD4+CD8-CD45RO+ cells for memory CD4+ T cells. Total CD4+ T cells were enriched by CD4 positive selection. This clonotype was obtained from an adult in good health and CMV-seronegative. Sequenced sample: memory CD4+ T cells from blood. The chain employs TRBV15 and TRBJ1-4, with 9 nucleotides matching TRBD1. CDR3 loop: CATRPGTGRGKLFF. CDR3 sequence (DNA): TGTGCCACCAGGCCGGGGACAGGGAGGGGAAAACTGTTTTTT.